This passage covers 20 T cell receptor beta chains from one sample sequenced in a study of brain T cells in children with intractable seizures. TCRdb keeps only in-frame clones here, not all; method: immunoSEQ multiplex PCR. This table holds approximately 40,000 clones, 80% to 95% found once. The material was peripheral blood, obtained at surgery. These receptors all come from a girl aged 2-15 years with tuberous sclerosis and intractable seizures.

V is TRBV29-1 and J is TRBJ1-1; a possible D gene is TRBD1 (6 bases). CDR1 is SQVTM and CDR2 is ANQGSEA in the germline V gene. This CDR3 contains 14 residues. The V and J ends lost 7 bases and 4 bases respectively, with 19 bases between them. Here the CDR3 DNA reads TGCAGCGACTGGCCAATGGGGGCCGGCACTGAAGCTTTCTTT. Translated: CSDWPMGAGTEAFF.

The gene calls are TRBV4-1 and TRBJ1-1; TRBD1 matches at 7 bases. J lost 0 bases, V lost 3 bases, and 4 bases had no gene match. The CDR3 covers 15 residues. CDR1 is MGHRA and CDR2 is YSYEKL in the germline V gene. The CDR3 DNA is TGCGCCAGCAGCCAGGAGGGACAGATGAACACTGAAGCTTTCTTT. Its protein product is CASSQEGQMNTEAFF.

This chain links TRBV27 with TRBJ2-2; either TRBD1 or TRBD2 may supply D (5 bases each). From germline, CDR1 is MNHEY and CDR2 SMNVEV (reference sequence). CDR3 size: 15 residues. Trimming pared 4 bases from V and 4 bases from J, leaving 13 bases between. The CDR3 reads CASSWAGRVTGELFF. The CDR3 nucleotides read TGTGCCAGCAGTTGGGCAGGGCGGGTCACCGGGGAGCTGTTTTTT.

The chain employs TRBV3-1 (or the pseudogene TRBV3-2) and TRBJ1-5; D remains ambiguous. The CDR3 loop spans 16 amino acids. CDR1 and CDR2 from the germline V gene are LGHDT and YNNKEL (reference sequence). V was cut by 1 base and J by 3 bases, with 13 bases left in between. This chain's CDR3 is CASSQGVGSLNQPQHF. The CDR3 region has the DNA TGTGCCAGCAGCCAAGGGGTAGGGAGCCTCAATCAGCCCCAGCATTTT.

This rearrangement joins TRBV6-5 to TRBJ2-3, with 16 bases lining up with TRBD2. J lost 4 bases, V lost 6 bases, and 1 base had no gene match. CDR1 and CDR2 from the germline V gene are MNHEY and SVGAGI. This CDR3 has 15 amino acids. CDR3 bases: TGTGCCAGCAGGGGACTAGCGGGGGGGCCAGATACGCAGTATTTT. It translates to CASRGLAGGPDTQYF.

As DNA, the CDR3 is TGTGCCAGCAGTTGGGGAACCGGGGCCAACGTCCTGACTTTC. As protein: CASSWGTGANVLTF. The V gene is TRBV6-5, the J gene TRBJ2-6, with D unclear. Germline V gene data show CDR1 as MNHEY and CDR2 as SVGAGI. The CDR3 extends over 14 amino acids. V was clipped by 4 bases and J by 4 bases, with 8 bases between them.

This clone was observed once. CDR3 DNA: TGTGCCAGCAGCTTAAGAAGCGGCGGAGACAATGAGCAGTTCTTC. It is translated as CASSLRSGGDNEQFF. The V gene is TRBV7-3, the J gene TRBJ2-1; the D gene is possibly TRBD2 (5 bases). This CDR3 spans 15 amino acids. In germline, CDR1 is SGHTA, CDR2 FQGTGA. Between the trimmed V and J ends, which lost 1 base and 5 bases, there was a span of 12 bases.

The chain employs TRBV25-1 and TRBJ2-7; 7 bases are a match to TRBD1. This CDR3 has 12 residues. Per germline, CDR1 MGHDK and CDR2 SYGVNS. V lost 7 bases to trimming and J lost 9 bases; unmatched junction nucleotides: 9. The CDR3 sequence: CASKAGGYTQYF. CDR3 DNA: TGTGCCAGCAAGGCAGGGGGTTATACGCAGTACTTC.

The genes are TRBV7-9 and TRBJ1-6; TRBD1 matches 9 bases. V lost 1 base to trimming and J lost 8 bases; unmatched junction nucleotides: 9. CDR3 length: 17 residues. Per the germline V gene, CDR1 is SEHNR and CDR2 is FQNEAQ (reference sequence). CDR3 region: CASSLVGQGLRDSPLHF. The CDR3 DNA is TGTGCCAGCAGCTTAGTTGGACAGGGGCTTCGTGATTCACCCCTCCACTTT.

The chain carries TRBV18 and TRBJ2-7; no reliable D call. The germline V and J ends were trimmed by 6 bases and 6 bases, with 9 bases remaining between them. Germline V gene sequence: CDR1 KGHSH, CDR2 LQKENI. The CDR3 length is 11 residues. DNA for the CDR3: TGTGCCAGCTCGACGGGTACCGAGCAGTACTTC. Translating gives CASSTGTEQYF.

V and J are TRBV5-4 and TRBJ2-5; possibly TRBD1 for D (5 bases). The CDR3 extends over 14 amino acids. Germline V CDR1 and CDR2: SGHNT, YYREEE (reference sequence). The V and J ends lost 4 bases and 2 bases respectively, with 12 bases between them. The CDR3 is CASSLLTEQETQYF. For the CDR3, the DNA is TGTGCCAGCAGCCTCCTGACAGAGCAAGAGACCCAGTACTTC.

V is TRBV10-2 and J is TRBJ2-3, with 9 positions matching TRBD2. Germline CDR1 reads WSHSY; CDR2 reads SAAADI. This CDR3 contains 13 residues. Unmatched junction bases numbered 4, after V lost 9 bases and J lost 3 bases. This chain's CDR3 is CASIAGVTDTQYF. For the CDR3, the DNA is TGCGCCAGTATAGCGGGGGTGACAGATACGCAGTATTTT.

This clone was observed a single time. V gene TRBV18 combines with J gene TRBJ2-3, with D perhaps TRBD1 (5 bases). CDR3 size: 15 residues. CDR1 is KGHSH and CDR2 is LQKENI in the germline V gene. V lost 4 bases to trimming and J lost 6 bases, with 17 bases between them. In DNA form, the CDR3 reads TGTGCCAGCTCACTTACCTACAGGTTGGACGATACGCAGTATTTT. As protein: CASSLTYRLDDTQYF.

The CDR3 nucleotides are TGTGCCAGCAGCCCGACGGGGACACCCGGAATCTCTGGAAACACCATATATTTT. It translates to CASSPTGTPGISGNTIYF. J is TRBJ1-3 and V is TRBV7-6; TRBD1 might be the D (6 bases). Looked up from germline, CDR1 is SGHVS and CDR2 is FNYEAQ. The CDR3 sequence is 18 residues long. Deletions cut 5 bases from V and 0 bases from J, with 20 bases between.

Concerning this clone: Other DNA sequences in the sample encode the same CDR3. This sequence joins TRBV6-5 and TRBJ1-2, with D uncertain. The CDR3 runs to 14 residues. Germline V gene lookup returns CDR1 MNHEY and CDR2 SVGAGI. V was trimmed by 3 bases and J by 4 bases, leaving 12 bases between them. The CDR3 protein is CASSYSGGSYGYTF. The CDR3 region has the DNA TGTGCCAGCAGTTATTCGGGAGGAAGCTATGGCTACACCTTC.

The V call is TRBV12-3 or TRBV12-4, the J call TRBJ2-7; possibly TRBD1 for D (5 bases). The germline V and J ends were trimmed by 1 base and 2 bases, with 6 bases remaining between them. This CDR3 has 13 residues. The CDR3 loop is CASSLGQTYEQYV. DNA of the CDR3: TGTGCCAGCAGTTTAGGACAGACCTACGAGCAGTACGTC.

The genes are TRBV5-1 and TRBJ2-2; unclear D gene. This CDR3 is 13 amino acids long. Trimming took off 2 bases at V and 5 bases at J, with 7 bases between the two ends. The germline V gene encodes CDR1 SGHRS and CDR2 YFSETQ. The CDR3 bases are TGCGCCAGCAGCTTTGGGGATACCGGGGAGCTGTTTTTT. Protein product: CASSFGDTGELFF.

This rearrangement joins TRBV6-5 to TRBJ2-7, with D possibly matching TRBD2 (6 bases). The CDR3 runs to 13 residues. Trimming took off 4 bases at V and 6 bases at J, with 13 bases between the two ends. The V gene's germline CDR1 is MNHEY and CDR2 SVGAGI. CDR3 bases: TGTGCCAGCAGTTTTTATGTGGGGGGCGAGCAGTACTTC. Translated, it gives CASSFYVGGEQYF.

This clone was seen a single time. The V gene is TRBV6-5, the J gene TRBJ1-1; 7 bases align to TRBD1. The V and J ends lost 6 bases and 2 bases, in that order; junction bases with no gene match: 6. CDR1 is MNHEY, CDR2 SVGAGI, per germline. The CDR3 loop spans 14 amino acids. DNA for the CDR3: TGTGCCAGCAGCGCGGGACAGCCTAACACTGAAGCTTTCTTT. Amino acid sequence: CASSAGQPNTEAFF.

The rearrangement joins TRBV5-6 to TRBJ1-2; D call uncertain. Trimming took 0 bases from V and 4 from J, leaving 4 bases between them. CDR3 size: 12 residues. Germline CDR1 SGHDT, CDR2 YYEEEE. The CDR3 is CASSLVSYGYTF. The CDR3, as DNA: TGTGCCAGCAGCTTGGTCAGCTATGGCTACACCTTC.